This note documents a single T cell receptor (beta chain) sequence. The data stem from a study of blood T cell repertoires in COVID-19. CDR1 and CDR2 (germline): LGHNA, YNFKEQ. V lost 0 bases and J 2 bases, leaving 7 bases between the germline ends. The CDR3 is 15 residues long. Assay: immunoSEQ multiplex PCR; the TCRdb copy retains only in-frame clones and omits some. The data hold 300,000 to 400,000 clones, with 65% to 85% observed a single time. The chain recombines TRBV4-2 with TRBJ2-2; D call uncertain. Sequencing was done on a sample of peripheral blood. The source is a man younger than 40 with active or convalescent COVID-19. The CDR3 nucleotides read TGTGCCAGCAGCCAAGAGACTCCTAACACCGGGGAGCTGTTTTTT. It translates to CASSQETPNTGELFF.